This entry is about one TCR beta chain. Its antigen remains unknown. The entry originates in a study of blood T cells in healthy people across ages. Whole-study findings and limits: Higher diversity, along with more naive CD4+ cells, distinguished long-lived donors from aged donors.

Sample-barcoded 5' priming and a J-beta primer mix drove a second PCR of about 6 to 12 cycles. Via MiXCR, TCRdb re-called the 5' RACE reads, giving one row per CDR3 protein. The profile shows around 700,000 distinct CDR3 sequences, roughly 25% of them singletons. Trimming took 5 bases from V and 0 from J, leaving 8 bases between them. Germline V gene data show CDR1 as KGHDR and CDR2 as SFDVKD. The CDR3 length is 14 residues. Each donor had approximately 10 milliliters of peripheral blood drawn. These data were likewise used in another study, on T cells of mothers and their children. That source adds: Each child contributed around 3 million TCR beta CDR3 reads, while each mother contributed over 8 million.

The gene calls are TRBV24-1 and TRBJ2-3; tentatively, D is TRBD2 (5 bases). The receptor was derived from a boy aged 10-17 years in good health. What was sequenced was blood. The CDR3 here is CATSGGSSTDTQYF. CDR3 in DNA: TGTGCCACCAGTGGAGGGTCTAGCACAGATACGCAGTATTTT.